This T cell receptor (beta chain) stems from a study of T cell changes during pregnancy in multiple sclerosis. Produced via immunoSEQ multiplex PCR; TCRdb's table is partial and in-frame only. The sample carries around 100,000 clones, approximately 90% recorded once. Germline CDR1 reads SGHNT; CDR2 reads YYREEE (reference sequence). This CDR3 has 15 amino acids. The V and J ends lost 5 bases and 4 bases, in that order; junction bases with no gene match: 5. This rearrangement joins TRBV5-4 to TRBJ2-1; 11 positions match TRBD2. Sequencing used peripheral blood, obtained in the third trimester of pregnancy. The sequence came from a female donor with multiple sclerosis, enrolled in a pregnancy study. CDR3 sequence: CASRSGTSGYNEQFF. The CDR3 region has the DNA TGTGCCAGCAGATCCGGGACTAGCGGATACAATGAGCAGTTCTTC.